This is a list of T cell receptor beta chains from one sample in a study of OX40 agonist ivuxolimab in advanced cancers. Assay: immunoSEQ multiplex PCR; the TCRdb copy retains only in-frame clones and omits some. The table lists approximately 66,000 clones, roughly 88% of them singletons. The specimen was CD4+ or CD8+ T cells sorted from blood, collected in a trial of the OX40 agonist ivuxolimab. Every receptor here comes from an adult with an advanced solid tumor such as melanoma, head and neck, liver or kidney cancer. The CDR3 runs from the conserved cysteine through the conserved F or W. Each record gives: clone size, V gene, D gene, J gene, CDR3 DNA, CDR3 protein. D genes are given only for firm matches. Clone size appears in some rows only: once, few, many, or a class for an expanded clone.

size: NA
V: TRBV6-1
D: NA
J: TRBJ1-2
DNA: TGTGCCAGCAGTCCTGGGGCAGGGCCCTTCTATGGCTACACCTTC
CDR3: CASSPGAGPFYGYTF

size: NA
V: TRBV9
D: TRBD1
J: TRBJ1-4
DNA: TGTGCCAGCAGTGAGACAGGGACTAATGAAAAACTGTTTTTT
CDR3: CASSETGTNEKLFF

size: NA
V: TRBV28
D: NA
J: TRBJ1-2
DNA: TGTGCCAGCAGTAGCCAGGGCATCGGCTACACCTTC
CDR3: CASSSQGIGYTF

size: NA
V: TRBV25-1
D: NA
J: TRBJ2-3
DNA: TGTGCCAGCAGTGCAACGAGAGGGGGGGTCTCAGGCACAGATACGCAGTATTTT
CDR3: CASSATRGGVSGTDTQYF

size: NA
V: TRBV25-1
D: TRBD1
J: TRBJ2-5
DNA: TGTGCCAGCAGTGAATTGGGGACAGGGGGGGCTCGCGAGACCCAGTACTTC
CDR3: CASSELGTGGARETQYF

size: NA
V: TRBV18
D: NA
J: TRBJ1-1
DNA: TGTGCCAGCTCACCGTCTGGACAGTTAATGGGAACGAGTGAAGCTTTCTTT
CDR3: CASSPSGQLMGTSEAFF

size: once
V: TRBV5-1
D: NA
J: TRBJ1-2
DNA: TGCGCCAGCAGCCGGGCAGGGGAACGTGGCTACACCTTC
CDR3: CASSRAGERGYTF

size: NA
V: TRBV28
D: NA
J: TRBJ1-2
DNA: TGTGCCAGCAGTTTAATAGATTTACGTGGCTACACCTTC
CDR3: CASSLIDLRGYTF

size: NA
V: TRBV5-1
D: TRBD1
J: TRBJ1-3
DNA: TGCGCCAGCAGCCTCAAAACCGGGACAGGGGGACAAATTGGAAACACCATATATTTT
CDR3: CASSLKTGTGGQIGNTIYF

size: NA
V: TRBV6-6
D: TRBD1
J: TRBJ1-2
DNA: TGTGCCAGCAGTTACTATAACCCAGGGGGCGGTTATGGCTACACCTTC
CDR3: CASSYYNPGGGYGYTF

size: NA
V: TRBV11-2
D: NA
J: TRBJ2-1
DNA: TGTGCCAGCAGCTTAGAGAATCCCGGTAATGAGCAGTTCTTC
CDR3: CASSLENPGNEQFF

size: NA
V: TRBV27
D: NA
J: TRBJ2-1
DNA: TGTGCCAGCAGTTTGAGGGGGGGGAATAATGAGCAGTTCTTC
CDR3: CASSLRGGNNEQFF

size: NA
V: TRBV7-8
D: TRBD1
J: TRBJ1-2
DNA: TGTGCCAGCAGCTTCACCTCAGGGGGCGAGGCGTACTATGGCTACACCTTC
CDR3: CASSFTSGGEAYYGYTF

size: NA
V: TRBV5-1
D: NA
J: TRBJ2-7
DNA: TGCGCCAGCAGCCCGGGACCAGAAACCTACGAGCAGTACTTC
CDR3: CASSPGPETYEQYF

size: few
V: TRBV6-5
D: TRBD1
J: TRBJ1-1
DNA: TGTGCCAGCAGGTCTAGGACAGGCGGGACTGAAGCTTTCTTT
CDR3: CASRSRTGGTEAFF

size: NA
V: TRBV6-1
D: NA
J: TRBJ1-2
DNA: TGTGCCAGCAGTGAAGCTAATTTGGGGGAGAGTAGTACCTATGGCTACACCTTC
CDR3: CASSEANLGESSTYGYTF

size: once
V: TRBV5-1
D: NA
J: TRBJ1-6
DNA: TGCGCCAGCAGCTTGACGGTGAGCTCCTATAATTCACCCCTCCACTTT
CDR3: CASSLTVSSYNSPLHF

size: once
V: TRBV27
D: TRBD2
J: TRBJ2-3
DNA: TGTGCCAGCCGAGGACTAGCGGGGGCGTACAGCACAGATACGCAGTATTTT
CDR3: CASRGLAGAYSTDTQYF

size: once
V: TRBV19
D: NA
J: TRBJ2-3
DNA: TGTGCCAGTAGCCACACCGGGACAAGAATCACAGATACGCAGTATTTT
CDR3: CASSHTGTRITDTQYF

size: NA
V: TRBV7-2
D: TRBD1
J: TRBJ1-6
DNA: TGTGCCAGCAGCCTACAGGGGCCAAATAATTCACCCCTCCACTTT
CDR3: CASSLQGPNNSPLHF

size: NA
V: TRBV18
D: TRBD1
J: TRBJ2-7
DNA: TGTGCCAGCTCACCGGGACAGGGGGCGCTTCTGTCCTACGAGCAGTACTTC
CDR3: CASSPGQGALLSYEQYF

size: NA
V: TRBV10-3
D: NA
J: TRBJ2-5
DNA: TGTGCCATCAGTGAGTCAAGAGAGACCCAGTACTTC
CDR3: CAISESRETQYF

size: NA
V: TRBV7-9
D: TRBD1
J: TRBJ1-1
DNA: TGTGCCAGCAGCCCCACCACAGGGGGGAACACTGAAGCTTTCTTT
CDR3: CASSPTTGGNTEAFF

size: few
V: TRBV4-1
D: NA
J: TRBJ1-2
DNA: TGCGCCAGCAGCCGAGATATAAGGGCTGGCTATGGCTACACCTTC
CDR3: CASSRDIRAGYGYTF

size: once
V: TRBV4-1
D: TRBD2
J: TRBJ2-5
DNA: TGCGCCAGCAGCCAAGTCCCCCACTCTAGCGGGGGGAAAGAGACCCAGTACTTC
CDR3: CASSQVPHSSGGKETQYF

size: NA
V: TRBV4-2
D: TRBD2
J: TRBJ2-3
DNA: TGTGCCAGCAGCCAACGGCGGGGGGGTGATACGCAGTATTTT
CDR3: CASSQRRGGDTQYF

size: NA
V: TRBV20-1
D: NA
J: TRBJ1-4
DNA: TGCAGTGCTCTAAATGAAAAACTGTTTTTT
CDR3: CSALNEKLFF

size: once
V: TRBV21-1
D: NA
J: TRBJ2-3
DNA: TGTGCCAGCAGCAAAGCTTCTAGCGGGGGGCGTGTCACAGATACGCAGTATTTT
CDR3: CASSKASSGGRVTDTQYF

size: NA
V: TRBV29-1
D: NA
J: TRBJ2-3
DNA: TGCAGCGCCACCCCTTGGGGGCGACAGATCTACGCAGATACGCAGTATTTT
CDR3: CSATPWGRQIYADTQYF

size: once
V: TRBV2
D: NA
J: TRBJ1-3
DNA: TGTGCCAGCAGTCGGAACAGCCAGCACTCTGGAAACACCATATATTTT
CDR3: CASSRNSQHSGNTIYF

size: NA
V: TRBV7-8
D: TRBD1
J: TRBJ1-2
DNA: TGTGCCAGCAGCACCCGGACAGGCCACTATGGCTACACCTTC
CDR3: CASSTRTGHYGYTF

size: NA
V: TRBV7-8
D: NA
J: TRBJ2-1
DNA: TGTGCCAGCAGCGTTAGCGGAAGCTCCTACAATGAGCAGTTCTTC
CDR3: CASSVSGSSYNEQFF

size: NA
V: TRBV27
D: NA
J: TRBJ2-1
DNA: TGTGCCAGCAGTCAGAGCTCCTACAATGAGCAGTTCTTC
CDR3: CASSQSSYNEQFF

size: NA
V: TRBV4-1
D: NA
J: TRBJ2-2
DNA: TGCGCCTCCCTCCAAGTAGGGACCGGGGAGCTGTTTTTT
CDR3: CASLQVGTGELFF

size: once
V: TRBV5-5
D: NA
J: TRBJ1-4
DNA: TGTGCCAGCAGCCCAACCCCGGGGGGCCATGAAAAACTGTTTTTT
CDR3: CASSPTPGGHEKLFF

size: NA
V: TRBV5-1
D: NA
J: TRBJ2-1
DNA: TGCGCCAGCAGTCAGGGAACCTACAATGAGCAGTTCTTC
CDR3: CASSQGTYNEQFF

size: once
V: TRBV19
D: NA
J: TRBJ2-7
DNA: TGTGCCAGTAAAGGTTTCGTCAACTCCTACGAGCAGTACTTC
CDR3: CASKGFVNSYEQYF

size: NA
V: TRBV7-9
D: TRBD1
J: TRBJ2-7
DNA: TGTGCCAGCAGCTCCCAGGGGGTTCCCGGAGGTGAGCAGTACTTC
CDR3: CASSSQGVPGGEQYF

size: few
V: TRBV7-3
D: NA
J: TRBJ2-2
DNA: TGTGCCAGCAGCTTAAACAGGGCGAACACCGGGGAGCTGTTTTTT
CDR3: CASSLNRANTGELFF

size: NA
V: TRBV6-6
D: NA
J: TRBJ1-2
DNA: TGTGCCAGCAGTTACCAGGAGGTTAACTATGGCTACACCTTC
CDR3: CASSYQEVNYGYTF

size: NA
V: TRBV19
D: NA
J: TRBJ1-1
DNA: TGTGCCAGTAGTATAGCCAAAGTACCGAACACTGAAGCTTTCTTT
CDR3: CASSIAKVPNTEAFF

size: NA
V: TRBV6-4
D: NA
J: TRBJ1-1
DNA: TGTGCCAGCAGCCTATTCCAGGGGAGCACTGAAGCTTTCTTT
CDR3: CASSLFQGSTEAFF

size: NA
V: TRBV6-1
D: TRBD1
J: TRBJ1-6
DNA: TGTGCCAGCGGTCCGGGACAGGGTAATTCACCCCTCCACTTT
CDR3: CASGPGQGNSPLHF

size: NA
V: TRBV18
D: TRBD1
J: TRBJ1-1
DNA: TGTGCCAGCTCACCACAGGGGGCGCGCACTGAAGCTTTCTTT
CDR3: CASSPQGARTEAFF

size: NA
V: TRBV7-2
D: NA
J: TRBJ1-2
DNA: TGTGCCAGCAGCCTGGGGGGGGGTGGCTACACCTTC
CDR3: CASSLGGGGYTF

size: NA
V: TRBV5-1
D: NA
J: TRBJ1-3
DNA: TGCGCCAGCAAGGCGGGATCGTCGGGAAACACCATATATTTT
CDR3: CASKAGSSGNTIYF

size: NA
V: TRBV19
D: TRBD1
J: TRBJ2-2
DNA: TGTGCCAGTAAGACAGGGGGTCCGAACACCGGGGAGCTGTTTTTT
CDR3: CASKTGGPNTGELFF

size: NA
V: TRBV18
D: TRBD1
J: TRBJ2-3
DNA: TGTGCCAGCTCACTCCAAAATAATGGGGACAGGGTTCCAGATACGCAGTATTTT
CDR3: CASSLQNNGDRVPDTQYF

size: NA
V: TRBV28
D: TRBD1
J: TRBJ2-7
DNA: TGTGCCAGCAGGAGGACAGGGGGCAGTTACGAGCAGTACTTC
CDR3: CASRRTGGSYEQYF

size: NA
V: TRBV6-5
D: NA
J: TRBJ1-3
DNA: TGTGCCAGCAGTTACAATGTCGGAAACACCATATATTTT
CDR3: CASSYNVGNTIYF

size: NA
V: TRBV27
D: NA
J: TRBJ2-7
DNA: TGTGCCAGCAGTTTCCTCTCGACAGGCCCTAACGAGCAGTACTTC
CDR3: CASSFLSTGPNEQYF

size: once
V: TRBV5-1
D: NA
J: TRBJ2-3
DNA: TGCGCCAGCAGCTTTAATTCAGGGATCGCAGATACGCAGTATTTT
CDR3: CASSFNSGIADTQYF

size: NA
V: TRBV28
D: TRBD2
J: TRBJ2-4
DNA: TGTGCCAGCAGTTTAGGCGGGGGGAGGGGCAAAAACATTCAGTACTTC
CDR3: CASSLGGGRGKNIQYF